One sample yielded the 10 T cell receptor beta chains listed below, sequenced in a study of control samples from healthy donors and cancer patients. Sequencing used immunoSEQ multiplex PCR; TCRdb keeps in-frame clones, though not all of them. The sample comprises about 140,000 clones, more than 90% of which are singletons, and 11% rests with the top ten. The specimen was blood. These receptors were obtained from a man aged 25-45 years in good health.

This clone was observed a few times. The genes are TRBV2 and TRBJ1-2; TRBD1 might be the D (5 bases). The V and J ends lost 0 bases and 3 bases respectively, with 11 bases between them. CDR3 length: 15 amino acids. The V gene's germline CDR1 is SNHLY and CDR2 FYNNEI. The CDR3 region is CASSEAGTTYYGYTF. CDR3 coding DNA: TGTGCCAGCAGTGAAGCCGGGACGACCTACTATGGCTACACCTTC.

This clone was observed many times. The chain couples TRBV4-3 to TRBJ1-1; D is possibly TRBD1 (6 bases). The V gene's germline CDR1 is LGHNA and CDR2 YSLEER. Trimming took off 0 bases at V and 4 bases at J, with 9 bases between the two ends. This CDR3 comprises 14 residues. CDR3 region: CASSQDRGFTEAFF. For the CDR3, the DNA is TGCGCCAGCAGCCAAGACAGGGGTTTCACTGAAGCTTTCTTT.

This clone came up once. The rearrangement joins TRBV28 to TRBJ2-5; 8 bases match TRBD1. V was clipped by 2 bases and J by 9 bases; unmatched bases: 14. CDR3 length: 16 residues. Germline CDR1 MDHEN, CDR2 SYDVKM. CDR3: CASSLKRDRPQGAQYF. The CDR3, as DNA: TGTGCCAGCAGTTTAAAAAGGGACAGGCCGCAAGGGGCCCAGTACTTC.

The chain has TRBV3-1 (or the pseudogene TRBV3-2) and TRBJ1-2; TRBD1 might be the D (6 bases). The V and J ends lost 1 base and 4 bases respectively, with 13 bases between them. The CDR3 spans 15 residues. Germline-derived CDR1 and CDR2 are LGHDT and YNNKEL (reference sequence). The CDR3 DNA follows: TGTGCCAGCAGCCAAGGTCTTCTAGGGGGCTATGGCTACACCTTC. Its translation: CASSQGLLGGYGYTF.

The chain has TRBV9 and TRBJ2-1, with D hard to call. This CDR3 is 16 amino acids long. V shed 3 bases and J shed 3 bases, with 16 bases lying between them. CDR1 and CDR2 (germline): SGDLS, YYNGEE. CDR3 nucleotide sequence: TGTGCCAGCAGCGCGAGGATCACTCTCCTCTACAATGAGCAGTTCTTC. Translation: CASSARITLLYNEQFF.

This rearrangement joins TRBV7-9 to TRBJ2-5, with D possibly TRBD1 on 5 matching bases. CDR1 is SEHNR and CDR2 is FQNEAQ in the germline V gene (reference sequence). The V gene lost 6 bases and the J gene lost 2 bases, with 22 bases spanning the gap. CDR3 length: 17 amino acids. CDR3 coding DNA: TGTGCCAGCAGACACTATGGACACCCTATTAATCAAGAGACCCAGTACTTC. It is translated as CASRHYGHPINQETQYF.

This sequence joins TRBV19 and TRBJ1-2; no definite D call. Trimming took 5 bases from V and 3 from J, leaving 22 bases between them. Germline CDR1 LNHDA, CDR2 SQIVND (reference sequence). The CDR3 is 17 residues long. CDR3 region: CASSPTMLVSRDYGYTF. CDR3 coding DNA: TGTGCCAGTAGTCCGACAATGTTGGTATCTAGGGACTATGGCTACACCTTC.

This clone was observed a single time. The rearrangement links TRBV18 to TRBJ2-2; TRBD1 aligns across 9 bases. Unmatched junction bases numbered 2, after V lost 3 bases and J lost 6 bases. This CDR3 spans 14 amino acids. Germline assignment: CDR1 KGHSH and CDR2 LQKENI. CDR3 loop: CASSPRTGAGELFF. CDR3 bases: TGTGCCAGCTCACCCCGGACAGGGGCCGGGGAGCTGTTTTTT. Full variable domain (remainder filled in from reference TRBV18 and TRBJ2-2): NAGVMQNPRHLVRRRGQEARLRCSPMKGHSHVYWYRQLPEEGLKFMVYLQKENIIDESGMPKERFSAEFPKEGPSILRIQQVVRGDSAAYFCASSPRTGAGELFFGEGSRLTVL.

The chain combines TRBV5-4 with TRBJ1-2; TRBD1 agrees at 10 bases. Germline V lookup: CDR1 SGHNT, CDR2 YYREEE (reference sequence). V lost 2 bases, J lost 4 bases, and 5 bases stayed unmatched. The CDR3 is 15 residues long. The CDR3: CASSFRDRGVYGYTF. In DNA form, the CDR3 reads TGTGCCAGCAGCTTCCGGGACAGGGGTGTCTATGGCTACACCTTC. The full variable domain, its missing parts supplied by reference TRBV5-4 and TRBJ1-2, is ETGVTQSPTHLIKTRGQQVTLRCSSQSGHNTVSWYQQALGQGPQFIFQYYREEENGRGNFPPRFSGLQFPNYSSELNVNALELDDSALYLCASSFRDRGVYGYTFGSGTRLTVV.

This clone was counted a single time. The genes are TRBV28 and TRBJ1-2; 7 bases map to TRBD1. Germline CDR1 is MDHEN and CDR2 is SYDVKM. This CDR3 region has 13 residues. V lost 6 bases to trimming and J lost 8 bases; unmatched junction nucleotides: 9. CDR3 bases: TGTGCCAGCAGGCCCCAGGGGGTAGGGGGCTACACCTTC. This translates into CASRPQGVGGYTF.